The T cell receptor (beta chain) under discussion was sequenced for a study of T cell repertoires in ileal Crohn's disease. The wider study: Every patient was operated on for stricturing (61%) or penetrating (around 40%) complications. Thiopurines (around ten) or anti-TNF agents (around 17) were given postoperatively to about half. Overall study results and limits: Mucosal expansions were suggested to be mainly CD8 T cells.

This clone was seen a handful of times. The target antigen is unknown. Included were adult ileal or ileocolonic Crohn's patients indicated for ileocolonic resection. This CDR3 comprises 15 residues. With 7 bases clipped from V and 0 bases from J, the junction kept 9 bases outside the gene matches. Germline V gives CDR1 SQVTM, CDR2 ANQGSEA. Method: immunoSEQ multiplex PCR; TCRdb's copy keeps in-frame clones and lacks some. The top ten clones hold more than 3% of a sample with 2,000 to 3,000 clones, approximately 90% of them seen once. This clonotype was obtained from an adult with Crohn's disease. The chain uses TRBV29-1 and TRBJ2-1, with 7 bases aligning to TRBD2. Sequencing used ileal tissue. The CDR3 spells CSGDWGGNSYNEQFF. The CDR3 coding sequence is TGCAGCGGGGACTGGGGGGGGAACTCCTACAATGAGCAGTTCTTC.